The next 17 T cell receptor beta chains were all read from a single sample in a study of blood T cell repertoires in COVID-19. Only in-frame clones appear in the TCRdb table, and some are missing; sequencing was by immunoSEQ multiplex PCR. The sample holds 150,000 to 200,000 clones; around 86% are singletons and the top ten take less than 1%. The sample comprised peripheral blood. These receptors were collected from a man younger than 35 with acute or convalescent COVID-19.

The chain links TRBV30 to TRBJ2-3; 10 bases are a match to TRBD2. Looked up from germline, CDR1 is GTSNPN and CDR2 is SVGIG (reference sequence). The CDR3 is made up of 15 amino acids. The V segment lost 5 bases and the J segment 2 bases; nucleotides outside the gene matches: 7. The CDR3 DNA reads TGTGCCTGGGGGGCTAGCGGGGGCAACACAGATACGCAGTATTTT. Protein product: CAWGASGGNTDTQYF.

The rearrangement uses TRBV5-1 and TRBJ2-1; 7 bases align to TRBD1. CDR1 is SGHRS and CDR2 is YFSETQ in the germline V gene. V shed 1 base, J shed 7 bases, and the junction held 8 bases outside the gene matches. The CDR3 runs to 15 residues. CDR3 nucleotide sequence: TGCGCCAGCAGCTTGCTGCCAGGGGGATTTAATGAGCAGTTCTTC. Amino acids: CASSLLPGGFNEQFF.

This chain's CDR3 is CASSTATGGTNQPQHF. In DNA, the CDR3 is TGTGCCAGCAGCACGGCGACAGGGGGCACCAATCAGCCCCAGCATTTT. The rearrangement links TRBV21-1 to TRBJ1-5; TRBD1, the table's D call, was not compared with the DNA. TRBV21-1 is shown as a pseudogene. This CDR3 region has 16 residues.

In nucleotides, the CDR3 is TGTGCCAGCAGTGGACTAGCGGGGGGGCCTTCAGAGACCCAGTACTTC. As protein: CASSGLAGGPSETQYF. V is TRBV6-1 and J is TRBJ2-5; 14 positions agree with TRBD2. The CDR3 is made up of 16 amino acids. Germline assignment: CDR1 MNHNS and CDR2 SASEGT. The V segment lost 4 bases and the J segment 4 bases; nucleotides outside the gene matches: 5.

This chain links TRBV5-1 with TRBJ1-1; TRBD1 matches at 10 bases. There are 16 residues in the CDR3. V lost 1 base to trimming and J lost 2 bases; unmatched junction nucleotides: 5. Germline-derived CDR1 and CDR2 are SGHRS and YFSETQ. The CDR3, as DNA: TGCGCCAGCAGCTTGACCGGGACAGGGGCCAACACTGAAGCTTTCTTT. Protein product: CASSLTGTGANTEAFF.

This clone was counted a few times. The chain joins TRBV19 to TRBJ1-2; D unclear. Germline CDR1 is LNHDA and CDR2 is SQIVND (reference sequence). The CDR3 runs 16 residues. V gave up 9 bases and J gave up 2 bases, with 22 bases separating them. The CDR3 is CASSPTYRVTNYGYTF. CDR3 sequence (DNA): TGTGCCAGCTCCCCGACATACCGAGTCACCAACTATGGCTACACCTTC.

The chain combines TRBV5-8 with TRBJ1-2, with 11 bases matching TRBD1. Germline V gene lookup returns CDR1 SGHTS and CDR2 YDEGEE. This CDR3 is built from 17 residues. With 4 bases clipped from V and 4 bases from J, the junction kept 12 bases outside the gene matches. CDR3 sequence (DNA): TGTGCCAGCAGCCCGCGGGACAGGGGGTTGTCTAGCTATGGCTACACCTTC. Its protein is CASSPRDRGLSSYGYTF.

Here the CDR3 reads CASSEGAGTGNTGELFF. CDR3 DNA sequence: TGTGCCAGCAGCGAAGGGGCCGGGACAGGGAACACCGGGGAGCTGTTTTTT. The chain joins TRBV5-4 to TRBJ2-2, with TRBD1 identical over 8 bases. Germline V gives CDR1 SGHNT, CDR2 YYREEE (reference sequence). This CDR3 region has 17 residues. Losses at the gene ends were 4 bases for V and 1 base for J; bases not matched to a gene: 9.

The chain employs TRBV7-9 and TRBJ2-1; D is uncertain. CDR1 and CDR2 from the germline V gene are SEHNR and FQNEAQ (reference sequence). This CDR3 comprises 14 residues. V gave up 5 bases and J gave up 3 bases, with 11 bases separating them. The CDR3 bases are TGTGCCAGCAGCCTACCAGGCTACTACAATGAGCAGTTCTTC. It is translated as CASSLPGYYNEQFF.

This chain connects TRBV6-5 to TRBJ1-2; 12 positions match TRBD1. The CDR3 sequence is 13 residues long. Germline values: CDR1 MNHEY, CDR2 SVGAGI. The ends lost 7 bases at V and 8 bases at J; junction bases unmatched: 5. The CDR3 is CASTGDRGRGYTF. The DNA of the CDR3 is TGTGCCAGCACCGGGGACAGGGGGCGAGGCTACACCTTC.

CDR3 coding DNA: TGTGCCAGCAGTGGACAGGGGGCATATGCTTTCTTT. Residues: CASSGQGAYAFF. The chain employs TRBV7-6 and TRBJ1-1, with 11 nucleotides matching TRBD1. V lost 6 bases, J lost 11 bases, and 5 bases stayed unmatched. CDR1 is SGHVS, CDR2 FNYEAQ, per germline. The CDR3 sequence is 12 residues long.

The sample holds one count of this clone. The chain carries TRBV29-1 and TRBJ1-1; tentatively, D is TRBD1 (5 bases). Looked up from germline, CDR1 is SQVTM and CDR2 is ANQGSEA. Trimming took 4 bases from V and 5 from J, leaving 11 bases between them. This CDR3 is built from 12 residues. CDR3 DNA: TGCAGCGTTGGGCAGGGAGGAACTGAAGCTTTCTTT. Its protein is CSVGQGGTEAFF. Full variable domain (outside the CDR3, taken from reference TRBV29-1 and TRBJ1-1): SAVISQKPSRDICQRGTSLTIQCQVDSQVTMMFWYRQQPGQSLTLIATANQGSEATYESGFVIDKFPISRPNLTFSTLTVSNMSPEDSSIYLCSVGQGGTEAFFGQGTRLTVV.

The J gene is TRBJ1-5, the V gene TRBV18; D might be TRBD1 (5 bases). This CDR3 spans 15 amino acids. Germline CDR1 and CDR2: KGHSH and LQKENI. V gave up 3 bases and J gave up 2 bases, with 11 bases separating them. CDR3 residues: CASSPAGGGNQPQHF. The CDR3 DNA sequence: TGTGCCAGCTCACCGGCCGGGGGAGGCAATCAGCCCCAGCATTTT.

The CDR3 spells CASGLPYREAYGYTF. The CDR3 coding sequence is TGTGCTAGTGGTTTGCCCTACAGGGAAGCCTATGGCTACACCTTC. This chain links TRBV12-5 with TRBJ1-2; possibly TRBD1 for D (6 bases). Germline loops: CDR1 LGHNT, CDR2 FRNRAP. This CDR3 spans 15 amino acids. V lost 2 bases and J lost 4, with 14 bases in between. The full variable domain, completed using reference TRBV12-5 and TRBJ1-2, is DARVTQTPRHKVTEMGQEVTMRCQPILGHNTVFWYRQTMMQGLELLAYFRNRAPLDDSGMPKDRFSAEMPDATLATLKIQPSEPRDSAVYFCASGLPYREAYGYTFGSGTRLTVV.

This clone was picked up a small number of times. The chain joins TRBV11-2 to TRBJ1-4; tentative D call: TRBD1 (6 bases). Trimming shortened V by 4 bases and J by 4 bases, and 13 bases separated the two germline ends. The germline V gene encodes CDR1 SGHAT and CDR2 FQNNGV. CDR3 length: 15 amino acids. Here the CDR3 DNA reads TGTGCCAGCAGCTATGGACAGACTTTTAATGAAAAACTGTTTTTT. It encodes CASSYGQTFNEKLFF.

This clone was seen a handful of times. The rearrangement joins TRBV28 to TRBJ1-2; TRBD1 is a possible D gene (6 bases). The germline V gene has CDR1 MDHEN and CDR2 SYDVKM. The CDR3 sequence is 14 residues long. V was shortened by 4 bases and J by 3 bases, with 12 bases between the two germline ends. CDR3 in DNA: TGTGCCAGCAGTTCATCAGGGGCGGACTATGGCTACACCTTC. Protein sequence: CASSSSGADYGYTF.

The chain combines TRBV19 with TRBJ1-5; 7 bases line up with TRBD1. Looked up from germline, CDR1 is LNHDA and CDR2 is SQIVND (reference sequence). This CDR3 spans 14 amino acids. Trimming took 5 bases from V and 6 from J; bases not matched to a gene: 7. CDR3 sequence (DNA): TGTGCCAGTAGTGTGGGACAGTTAGGTCAGCCCCAGCATTTT. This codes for CASSVGQLGQPQHF.